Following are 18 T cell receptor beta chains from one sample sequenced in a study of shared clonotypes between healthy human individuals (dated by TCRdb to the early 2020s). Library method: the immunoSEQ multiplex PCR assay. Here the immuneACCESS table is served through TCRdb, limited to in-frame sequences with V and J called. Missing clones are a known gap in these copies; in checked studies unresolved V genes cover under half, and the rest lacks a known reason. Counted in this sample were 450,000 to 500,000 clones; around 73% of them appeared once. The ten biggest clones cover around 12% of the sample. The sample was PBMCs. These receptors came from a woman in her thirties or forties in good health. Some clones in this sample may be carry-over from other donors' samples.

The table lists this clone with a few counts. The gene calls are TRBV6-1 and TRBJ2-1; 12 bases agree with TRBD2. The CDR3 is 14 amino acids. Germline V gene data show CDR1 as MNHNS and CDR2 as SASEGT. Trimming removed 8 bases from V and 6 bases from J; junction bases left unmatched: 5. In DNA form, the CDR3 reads TGTGCCAGCCGAGCTAGCGGGAGGGCCAATGAGCAGTTCTTC. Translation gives CASRASGRANEQFF.

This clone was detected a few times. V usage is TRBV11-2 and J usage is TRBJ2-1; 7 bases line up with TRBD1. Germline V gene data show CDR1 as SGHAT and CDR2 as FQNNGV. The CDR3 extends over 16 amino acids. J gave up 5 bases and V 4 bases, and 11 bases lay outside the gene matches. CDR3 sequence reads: CASSSLGRGQNNEQFF. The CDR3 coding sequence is TGTGCCAGCAGCTCCCTAGGCCGGGGACAGAACAATGAGCAGTTCTTC.

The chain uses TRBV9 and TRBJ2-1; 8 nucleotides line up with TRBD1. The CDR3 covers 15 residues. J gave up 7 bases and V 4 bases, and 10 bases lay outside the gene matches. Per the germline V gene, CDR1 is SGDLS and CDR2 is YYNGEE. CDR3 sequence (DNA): TGTGCCAGCAGCTTCGGACAGGGTGGGCCAAATGAGCAGTTCTTC. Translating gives CASSFGQGGPNEQFF.

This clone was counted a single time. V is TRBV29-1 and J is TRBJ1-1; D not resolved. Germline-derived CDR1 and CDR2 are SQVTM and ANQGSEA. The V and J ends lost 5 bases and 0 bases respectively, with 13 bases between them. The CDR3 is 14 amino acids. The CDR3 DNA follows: TGCAGCGTTAGATATTCCGGTTTGAACACTGAAGCTTTCTTT. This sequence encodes CSVRYSGLNTEAFF.

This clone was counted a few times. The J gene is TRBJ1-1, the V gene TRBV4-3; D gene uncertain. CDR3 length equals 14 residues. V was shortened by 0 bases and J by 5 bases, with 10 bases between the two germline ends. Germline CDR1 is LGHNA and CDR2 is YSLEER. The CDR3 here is CASSQDWVRTEAFF. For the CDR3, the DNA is TGCGCCAGCAGCCAAGACTGGGTTCGTACTGAAGCTTTCTTT.

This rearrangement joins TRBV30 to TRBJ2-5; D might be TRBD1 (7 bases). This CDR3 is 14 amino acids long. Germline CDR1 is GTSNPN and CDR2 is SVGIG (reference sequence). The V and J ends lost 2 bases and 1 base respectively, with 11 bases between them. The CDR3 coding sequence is TGTGCCTGGAGTCGCGGGACAGCCCAAGAGACCCAGTACTTC. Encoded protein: CAWSRGTAQETQYF.

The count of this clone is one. CDR3 residues: CSAGRDRLLEAFF. The CDR3, as DNA: TGCAGCGCCGGCCGGGACAGGCTCTTAGAAGCTTTCTTT. This chain uses TRBV29-1 with TRBJ1-1; 8 nucleotides match TRBD1. Germline lookup yields CDR1 SQVTM and CDR2 ANQGSEA. V lost 7 bases, J lost 8 bases, and 12 bases stayed unmatched. CDR3 length equals 13 residues.

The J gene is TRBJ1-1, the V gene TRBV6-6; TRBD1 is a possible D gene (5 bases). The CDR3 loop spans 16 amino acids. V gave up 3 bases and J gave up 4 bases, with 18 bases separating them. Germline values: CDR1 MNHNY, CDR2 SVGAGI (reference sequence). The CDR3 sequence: CASSYGLRGDGTEAFF. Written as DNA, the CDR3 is TGTGCCAGCAGTTATGGGCTGAGGGGTGACGGCACTGAAGCTTTCTTT.

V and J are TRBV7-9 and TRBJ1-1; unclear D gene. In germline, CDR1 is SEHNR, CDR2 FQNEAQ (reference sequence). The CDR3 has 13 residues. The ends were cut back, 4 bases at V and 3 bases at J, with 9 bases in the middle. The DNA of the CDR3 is TGTGCCAGCAGCTCCCGCGGGGACACTGAAGCTTTCTTT. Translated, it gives CASSSRGDTEAFF.

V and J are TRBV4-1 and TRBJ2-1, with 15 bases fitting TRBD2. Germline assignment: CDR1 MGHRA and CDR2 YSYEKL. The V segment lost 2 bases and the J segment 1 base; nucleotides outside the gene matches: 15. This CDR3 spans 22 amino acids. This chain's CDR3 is CASSQPTIGLAGGPGSYNEQFF. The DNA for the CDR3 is TGCGCCAGCAGCCAACCCACAATCGGACTAGCGGGAGGGCCGGGGTCCTACAATGAGCAGTTCTTC.

CDR3 sequence (DNA): TGTGCCAGCAGTTTGCTAGCGGGATACAATGAGCAGTTCTTC. It codes for CASSLLAGYNEQFF. V gene TRBV2 combines with J gene TRBJ2-1, with 9 bases identical to TRBD2. The CDR3 length is 14 residues. The germline V gene encodes CDR1 SNHLY and CDR2 FYNNEI. J was trimmed by 4 bases and V by 5 bases; bases with no gene match: 3.

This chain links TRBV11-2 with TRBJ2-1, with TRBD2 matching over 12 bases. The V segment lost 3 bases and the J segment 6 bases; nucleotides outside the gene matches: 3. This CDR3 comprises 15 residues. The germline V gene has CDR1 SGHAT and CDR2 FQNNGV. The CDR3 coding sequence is TGTGCCAGCAGCTTGGAGACTAGCGGGAGCAATGAGCAGTTCTTC. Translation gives CASSLETSGSNEQFF.

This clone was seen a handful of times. CDR3 bases: TGTGCCAGCAGTGAAGACAGGGGAGTAGCGAATTCACCCCTCCACTTT. This gives the protein CASSEDRGVANSPLHF. The chain is built from TRBV2 and TRBJ1-6, with 7 bases fitting TRBD1. The junction had 7 bases not matched to a gene; V was cut back by 1 base and J by 7 bases. Germline values: CDR1 SNHLY, CDR2 FYNNEI. CDR3 length equals 16 residues.

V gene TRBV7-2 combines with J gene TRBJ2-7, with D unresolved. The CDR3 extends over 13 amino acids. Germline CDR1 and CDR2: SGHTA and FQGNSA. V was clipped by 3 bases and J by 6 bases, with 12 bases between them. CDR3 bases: TGTGCCAGCAGCTTTTCGGTCTTTGTCGAGCAGTACTTC. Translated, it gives CASSFSVFVEQYF.

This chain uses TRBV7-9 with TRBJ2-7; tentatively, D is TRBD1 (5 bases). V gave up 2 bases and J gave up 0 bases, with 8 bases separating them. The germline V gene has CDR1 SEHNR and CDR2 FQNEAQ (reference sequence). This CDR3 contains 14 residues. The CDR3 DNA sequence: TGTGCCAGCAGCTTAAGGGGATACTCCTACGAGCAGTACTTC. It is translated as CASSLRGYSYEQYF.

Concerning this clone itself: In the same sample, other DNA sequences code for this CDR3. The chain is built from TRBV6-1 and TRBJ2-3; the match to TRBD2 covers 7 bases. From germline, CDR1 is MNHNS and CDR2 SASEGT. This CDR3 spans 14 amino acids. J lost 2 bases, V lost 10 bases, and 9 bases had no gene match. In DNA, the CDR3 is TGTGCCACTACCGGAGCGGGGCACACAGATACGCAGTATTTT. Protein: CATTGAGHTDTQYF.

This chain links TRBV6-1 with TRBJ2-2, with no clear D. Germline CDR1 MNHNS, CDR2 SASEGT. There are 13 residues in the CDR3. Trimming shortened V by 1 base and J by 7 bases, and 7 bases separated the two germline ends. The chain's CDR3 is CASSEGTYGELFF. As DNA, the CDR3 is TGTGCCAGCAGTGAAGGGACCTACGGGGAGCTGTTTTTT.

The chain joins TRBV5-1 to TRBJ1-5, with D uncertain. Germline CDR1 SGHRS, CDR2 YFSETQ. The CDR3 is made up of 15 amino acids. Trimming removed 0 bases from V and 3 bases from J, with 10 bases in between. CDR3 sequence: CASSLGDGPNQPQHF. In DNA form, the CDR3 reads TGCGCCAGCAGCTTGGGCGACGGACCCAATCAGCCCCAGCATTTT. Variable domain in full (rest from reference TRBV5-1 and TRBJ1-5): KAGVTQTPRYLIKTRGQQVTLSCSPISGHRSVSWYQQTPGQGLQFLFEYFSETQRNKGNFPGRFSGRQFSNSRSEMNVSTLELGDSALYLCASSLGDGPNQPQHFGDGTRLSIL.